The clone carrying this T cell receptor beta chain showed up just once. The data are from a study of blood T cell repertoires in COVID-19. The overall study: Specimens from acute and convalescent COVID-19 originated in the United States, Italy and Spain.

CDR3 length: 18 amino acids. Germline V CDR1 and CDR2: SGHTS, YDEGEE. V was cut by 1 base and J by 0 bases, with 14 bases left in between. Sequencing used immunoSEQ multiplex PCR; TCRdb keeps in-frame clones, though not all of them. The top ten hold around 14% of the sample, which has more than 150,000 clones, roughly 83% seen once. The chain links TRBV5-8 to TRBJ2-6, with D maybe TRBD2 (5 bases). Sequenced input: peripheral blood. The clonotype was recovered from a man aged 18 to 30 with active or convalescent COVID-19. Here the CDR3 reads CASSLTLGSLSGANVLTF. DNA for the CDR3: TGTGCCAGCAGCTTGACTCTAGGGAGCCTCTCTGGGGCCAACGTCCTGACTTTC.